Listed here are 11 T cell receptor beta chains from one sample, sequenced in a study of patients and donors after allogeneic stem cell transplantation. Using its own MiXCR run on the RT-PCR reads, TCRdb lists one record per CDR3 protein. The data show about 960,000 distinct CDR3 sequences, with more than 15% seen just once and roughly 6% held by the top ten. The source material was blood, either unsorted or a sorted T cell fraction (not recorded which). The receptors here all came from a human donor who was either an allogeneic HSCT recipient or a stem cell or donor lymphocyte infusion donor (not recorded which). It is not recorded whose cells these are; they may come from a transplant donor.

There are a few counts of this clonotype. V gene TRBV7-8 combines with J gene TRBJ1-2; D is unresolved. CDR1 and CDR2 (germline): SGHVS, FQNEAQ. The CDR3 covers 15 residues. Trimming removed 1 base at V and 0 bases at J, with 9 bases between. CDR3 DNA sequence: TGTGCCAGCAGCTTAGGTTGGAGGGCTAACTATGGCTACACCTTC. Amino acids: CASSLGWRANYGYTF.

V is TRBV12-3 or TRBV12-4 and J is TRBJ2-5, with 12 positions matching TRBD1. V shed 3 bases, J shed 5 bases, and the junction held 4 bases outside the gene matches. The CDR3 runs 15 residues. CDR3 in amino acids: CASSFGTGGGETQYF. CDR3 coding DNA: TGTGCCAGCAGTTTCGGGACAGGGGGCGGGGAGACCCAGTACTTC.

The chain carries TRBV5-1 and TRBJ2-2, with 13 bases lining up with TRBD2. CDR3 size: 18 residues. Germline V lookup: CDR1 SGHRS, CDR2 YFSETQ. J was trimmed by 5 bases and V by 4 bases; bases with no gene match: 11. CDR3 in DNA: TGCGCCAGCAGCGCTTATCGGACTAGCGGGAGAGGGACCGGGGAGCTGTTTTTT. Translation: CASSAYRTSGRGTGELFF.

In this sample, this clonotype turned up a few times. The chain carries TRBV2 and TRBJ2-1, with 11 bases identical to TRBD2. The CDR3 spans 16 residues. Germline trimming cut 8 bases from V and 6 bases from J; bases unmatched to any gene: 12. CDR1 is SNHLY and CDR2 is FYNNEI in the germline V gene. The CDR3 bases are TGTGCCAGCCTACCCCCAACTAGCGGGAGCTCCAATGAGCAGTTCTTC. Protein: CASLPPTSGSSNEQFF. The complete variable domain, with remaining parts taken from reference TRBV2 and TRBJ2-1, reads EPEVTQTPSHQVTQMGQEVILRCVPISNHLYFYWYRQILGQKVEFLVSFYNNEISEKSEIFDDQFSVERPDGSNFTLKIRSTKLEDSAMYFCASLPPTSGSSNEQFFGPGTRLTVL.

The J gene is TRBJ1-1, the V gene TRBV5-5; 9 nucleotides line up with TRBD1. CDR3 size: 17 residues. Trimming at V came to 4 bases and at J to 5 bases, leaving 15 bases not matched to a gene. Germline V gene lookup returns CDR1 SGHKS and CDR2 YYEKEE (reference sequence). The CDR3 nucleotides are TGTGCCAGCAGCATTGGGCGATTGGGGACAGGGATTACTGAAGCTTTCTTT. Translated: CASSIGRLGTGITEAFF.

This clonotype was seen only a few times. The rearrangement links TRBV7-8 to TRBJ2-6; weak D call: TRBD2 (7 bases). V dropped 2 bases and J dropped 4 bases, with 12 bases sitting between them. From germline, CDR1 is SGHVS and CDR2 FQNEAQ. CDR3 length: 16 residues. CDR3 residues: CASSLRGGTGANVLTF. The CDR3 region has the DNA TGTGCCAGCAGCTTAAGGGGGGGCACAGGGGCCAACGTCCTGACTTTC.

The V and J genes are TRBV7-9 and TRBJ1-2; D possibly corresponds to TRBD1 (5 bases). Per germline, CDR1 SEHNR and CDR2 FQNEAQ (reference sequence). Trimming pared 4 bases from V and 0 bases from J, leaving 12 bases between. The CDR3 is made up of 15 amino acids. The CDR3 DNA reads TGTGCCAGCAGCTCAGGAACAGGAACTAACTATGGCTACACCTTC. It yields the protein CASSSGTGTNYGYTF.

This clonotype was detected ten times or more. CDR3 sequence reads: CASSYSGQTYEQYF. CDR3 in DNA: TGTGCCAGCAGTTACTCCGGACAGACCTACGAGCAGTACTTC. J is TRBJ2-7 and V is TRBV6-5; possibly TRBD1 for D (6 bases). The germline V gene has CDR1 MNHEY and CDR2 SVGAGI. V lost 0 bases and J lost 2, with 8 bases in between. The length of the CDR3 is 14 residues.

The chain is built from TRBV3-1 and TRBJ2-2; possibly TRBD2 for D (6 bases). The CDR3 contains 16 residues. Between the trimmed V and J ends, which lost 2 bases and 2 bases, there was a span of 12 bases. CDR1 and CDR2 (germline): LGHDT, YNNKEL (reference sequence). CDR3 coding DNA: TGTGCCAGCAGCCAACACGGGACTGGCAACACCGGGGAGCTGTTTTTT. As protein: CASSQHGTGNTGELFF. The full variable domain, with the rest looked up from reference TRBV3-1 and TRBJ2-2, is DTAVSQTPKYLVTQMGNDKSIKCEQNLGHDTMYWYKQDSKKFLKIMFSYNNKELIINETVPNRFSPKSPDKAHLNLHINSLELGDSAVYFCASSQHGTGNTGELFFGEGSRLTVL.

This clonotype was found a few times. This may be a read error: a much more frequent sequence differs by one nucleotide. The rearrangement uses TRBV7-9 and TRBJ2-5, with D possibly being TRBD1 (6 bases). Trimming pared 6 bases from V and 1 base from J, leaving 9 bases between. Per germline, CDR1 SEHNR and CDR2 FQNEAQ (reference sequence). The CDR3 is 13 residues long. This chain's CDR3 is CASRTGIQETQYF. The CDR3 region has the DNA TGTGCCAGCAGGACAGGCATCCAAGAGACCCAGTACTTC.

As for this clonotype: One end of the junction fails to match germline, which may point to a read error. The J gene is TRBJ1-4, the V gene TRBV7-9; D is uncertain. Germline loops: CDR1 SEHNR, CDR2 FQNEAQ (reference sequence). This CDR3 has 17 residues. The CDR3 region is CASSLIIWGATNDKLFF. The CDR3 DNA is TGTGCCAGCAGCTTAATAATATGGGGAGCGACTAATGATAAACTGTTTTTT.